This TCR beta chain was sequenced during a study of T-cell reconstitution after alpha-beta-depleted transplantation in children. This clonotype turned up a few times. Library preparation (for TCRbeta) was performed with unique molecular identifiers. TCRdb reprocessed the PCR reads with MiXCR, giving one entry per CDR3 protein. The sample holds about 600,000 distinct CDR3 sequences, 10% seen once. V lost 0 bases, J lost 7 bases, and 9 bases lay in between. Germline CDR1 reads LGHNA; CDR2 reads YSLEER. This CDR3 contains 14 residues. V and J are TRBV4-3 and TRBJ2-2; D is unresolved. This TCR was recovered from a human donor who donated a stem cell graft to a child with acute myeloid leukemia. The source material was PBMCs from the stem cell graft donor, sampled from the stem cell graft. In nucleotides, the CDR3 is TGCGCCAGCAGCCAAGATCGAGAATACGGGGAGCTGTTTTTT. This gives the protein CASSQDREYGELFF.